These 9 T cell receptor beta chains share one sample of origin, sequenced in a study of Graves' ophthalmopathy and Graves' hyperthyroidism. Amplified TCR beta CDR3 regions were obtained using RNA transcripts as template. The workflow started with a first-round RT-PCR run with HTBI primers and then moved on to a second-round multiplex PCR. TCRdb analysed the multiplex PCR reads with MiXCR anew, one entry per CDR3 protein. Of over 450,000 distinct CDR3 sequences in the sample, approximately 15% are singletons; the top ten hold roughly 9.8%. The sequencing input was blood. The receptor source for this set is a woman in her twenties or thirties with Graves' ophthalmopathy.

In this sample, this clonotype turned up many times. The genes are TRBV14 and TRBJ1-1; D ambiguous. CDR1 and CDR2 from the germline V gene are SGHDN and FVKESK. Trimming removed 1 base from V and 5 bases from J, with 8 bases in between. The CDR3 has 13 residues. The DNA for the CDR3 is TGTGCCAGCAGCCAAGTTTCCGTGACTGAAGCTTTCTTT. Its translation: CASSQVSVTEAFF.

The chain has TRBV20-1 and TRBJ2-7; D might be TRBD1 (6 bases). The germline V and J ends were trimmed by 3 bases and 0 bases, with 12 bases remaining between them. The CDR3 sequence is 14 residues long. CDR1 is DFQATT, CDR2 SNEGSKA, per germline (reference sequence). Here the CDR3 reads CSARGADSSYEQYF. The CDR3 DNA is TGCAGTGCTAGGGGGGCTGATAGCTCCTACGAGCAGTACTTC.

The chain has TRBV6-1 and TRBJ1-1; the D gene is possibly TRBD1 (5 bases). V lost 6 bases and J lost 1, with 15 bases in between. The CDR3 is made up of 15 amino acids. The germline V gene has CDR1 MNHNS and CDR2 SASEGT. The CDR3: CASSPPDRQNTEAFF. CDR3 coding DNA: TGTGCCAGCAGCCCCCCCGACAGACAGAACACTGAAGCTTTCTTT.

The chain couples TRBV7-2 to TRBJ2-7; D not resolved. With 0 bases removed from V and 3 bases from J, the gap between germline ends came to 9 bases. Looked up from germline, CDR1 is SGHTA and CDR2 is FQGNSA. The CDR3 is made up of 14 amino acids. The CDR3 DNA sequence: TGTGCCAGCAGCTTAGCTTTCCGGTACTACGAGCAGTACTTC. Its protein is CASSLAFRYYEQYF. The whole variable domain, filled in from reference TRBV7-2 and TRBJ2-7, reads GAGVSQSPSNKVTEKGKDVELRCDPISGHTALYWYRQSLGQGLEFLIYFQGNSAPDKSGLPSDRFSAERTGGSVSTLTIQRTQQEDSAVYLCASSLAFRYYEQYFGPGTRLTVT.

This clonotype was picked up many times. J is TRBJ2-5 and V is TRBV7-3, with TRBD2 matching 15 bases. There are 19 residues in the CDR3. Trimming cost V 1 base and J 5 bases; bases outside gene matches: 11. Per the germline V gene, CDR1 is SGHTA and CDR2 is FQGTGA. CDR3 residues: CASSLIGTSGRTGYETQYF. CDR3 nucleotides: TGTGCCAGCAGCTTAATTGGGACTAGCGGGAGGACCGGATATGAGACCCAGTACTTC.

This clonotype was counted many times. V and J are TRBV29-1 and TRBJ1-1; no clear D gene. V lost 5 bases and J 1 base, leaving 8 bases between the germline ends. The CDR3 length is 12 residues. The V gene's germline CDR1 is SQVTM and CDR2 ANQGSEA. In DNA, the CDR3 is TGCAGCGTTTGGGCGGAGAACACTGAAGCTTTCTTT. It codes for CSVWAENTEAFF. Using reference TRBV29-1 and TRBJ1-1 for the parts outside the CDR3, the full variable domain is SAVISQKPSRDICQRGTSLTIQCQVDSQVTMMFWYRQQPGQSLTLIATANQGSEATYESGFVIDKFPISRPNLTFSTLTVSNMSPEDSSIYLCSVWAENTEAFFGQGTRLTVV.

Notes on this clonotype: This clone may be a read error of a much larger clone one base away. V is TRBV27 and J is TRBJ2-7; D unresolved. Germline V gene sequence: CDR1 MNHEY, CDR2 SMNVEV (reference sequence). The V gene lost 6 bases and the J gene lost 5 bases, with 11 bases spanning the gap. The CDR3 is 12 residues long. CDR3 sequence (DNA): TGTGCCAGCAGAAATGACCCCCACGAGCAGTACTTC. Translated, it gives CASRNDPHEQYF.

Only a few counts were recorded for this clonotype. The V and J genes are TRBV20-1 and TRBJ2-2; D remains ambiguous. Germline V lookup: CDR1 DFQATT, CDR2 SNEGSKA (reference sequence). The V gene lost 1 base and the J gene lost 1 base, with 10 bases spanning the gap. CDR3 length equals 15 residues. CDR3 loop: CSARGRLRNTGELFF. The DNA of the CDR3 is TGCAGTGCTAGAGGGCGGCTACGGAACACCGGGGAGCTGTTTTTT.

Only a few counts were recorded for this clonotype. V usage is TRBV11-3 and J usage is TRBJ1-5; D not resolved. The V end lost 1 base, the J end lost 5 bases, and 27 bases lay between the germline ends. This CDR3 is 20 amino acids long. Germline-derived CDR1 and CDR2 are SGHNT and YENEEA. The CDR3 DNA is TGTGCCAGCAGCTTAGGTTCGGGAGTCAAAATCACACCTTCGGATCAGCCCCAGCATTTT. Translated, it gives CASSLGSGVKITPSDQPQHF.